These T cell receptor beta chains were read from a single sample in a study of CD8+CD57+ T cells in acquired aplastic anemia. TCRdb called the reads again in MiXCR, with one record for every CDR3 protein. The sample contains more than 100,000 distinct CDR3 sequences, roughly two fifths of which appear only once. The sequenced sample consisted of sorted CD4+, CD8+, or CD8+CD57+ T cells (not recorded which) from PBMCs. The receptors shown here come from a human donor in good health, serving as a control. Both conserved end residues are part of each CDR3. The D gene is left open where the match is weak. Some rows mark clone size as missing; the rest say once, few, many or name a class of expanded clone.

cdr3_length d_call j_call clone_size v_call cdr3_aa cdr3_nt
10 . TRBJ1-3 . TRBV19 CALSGNTIYF TGTGCCCTCTCTGGAAACACCATATATTTT
15 . TRBJ1-5 many TRBV24-1 CATSGSGTDNQPQHF TGTGCCACCAGCGGCAGCGGGACGGACAATCAGCCCCAGCATTTT
16 TRBD1 TRBJ2-7 many TRBV7-8 CASSLTGTGGSYEQYF TGTGCCAGCAGCTTAACTGGGACAGGGGGCTCCTACGAGCAGTACTTC
14 . TRBJ2-3 . TRBV18 CASSTRGQGDTQYF TGTGCCAGCTCGACGCGGGGGCAAGGAGATACGCAGTATTTT
12 . TRBJ2-7 many TRBV2 CASNQGLNEQYF TGTGCCAGCAATCAGGGGTTAAACGAGCAGTACTTC
14 TRBD2 TRBJ2-7 . TRBV7-2 CASSFAAGGSEQYF TGTGCCAGCAGCTTCGCGGCGGGAGGGAGCGAGCAGTACTTC
11 . TRBJ2-3 . TRBV24-1 CATHDQGTQYF TGTGCCACCCATGACCAGGGAACGCAGTATTTT
13 . TRBJ1-5 . TRBV24-1 CATSDLKRQPQHF TGTGCCACCAGTGATTTGAAAAGGCAGCCCCAGCATTTT
16 TRBD1 TRBJ2-7 few TRBV10-3 CAISEPGTGGTYEQYF TGTGCCATCAGTGAGCCCGGGACAGGGGGGACCTACGAGCAGTACTTC
13 TRBD2 TRBJ2-5 . TRBV2 CASTEGLGETQYF TGTGCCAGCACGGAGGGACTAGGGGAGACCCAGTACTTC
15 TRBD1 TRBJ2-1 many TRBV7-9 CASSITGGTYNEQFF TGTGCCAGCAGCATTACAGGGGGAACCTACAATGAGCAGTTCTTC
16 TRBD2 TRBJ2-1 many TRBV7-2 CASSSGAGGYHNEQFF TGTGCCAGCAGCTCCGGTGCGGGGGGATACCACAATGAGCAGTTCTTC
13 TRBD1 TRBJ1-2 many TRBV3-1 CASSHLTGGGYTF TGTGCCAGCAGCCACCTGACAGGGGGCGGCTACACCTTC
15 . TRBJ1-5 . TRBV27 CASSLWGEGNQPQHF TGTGCCAGCAGTTTATGGGGAGAGGGCAATCAGCCCCAGCATTTT
15 TRBD1 TRBJ1-2 many TRBV9 CASSVSTGPALGYTF TGTGCCAGCAGCGTTTCGACAGGGCCGGCTCTTGGCTACACCTTC
13 . TRBJ1-1 . TRBV29-1 CSTEIGGITEAFF TGCAGCACCGAAATCGGGGGTATCACTGAAGCTTTCTTT